This entry lists 2 T cell receptor beta chains sequenced from one sample in a study of CD8 T cells in ankylosing spondylitis. TCRdb ran MiXCR on the 5' RACE reads and lists one entry per CDR3 protein. The sample holds 300,000 to 350,000 distinct CDR3 sequences; roughly 15% are singletons and the top ten take roughly 1.1%. Sequences were obtained from blood, either unsorted or a sorted T cell fraction (not recorded which). Source of these receptors: a male donor with ankylosing spondylitis or in good health (not recorded which).

The chain employs TRBV20-1 and TRBJ2-7; no definite D call. Germline V gene sequence: CDR1 DFQATT, CDR2 SNEGSKA (reference sequence). V lost 0 bases and J lost 2, with 14 bases in between. The CDR3 is 15 residues long. CDR3: CSARDNRKGPYEQYF. CDR3 nucleotide sequence: TGCAGTGCTAGAGATAATCGGAAGGGCCCCTACGAGCAGTACTTC.

This sequence joins TRBV5-1 and TRBJ2-2; 9 bases align to TRBD1. Germline loops: CDR1 SGHRS, CDR2 YFSETQ. With 6 bases clipped from V and 4 bases from J, the junction kept 4 bases outside the gene matches. The CDR3 is made up of 14 amino acids. The CDR3, as DNA: TGCGCCAGCATGGGACAGGGAGTCACCGGGGAGCTGTTTTTT. It yields the protein CASMGQGVTGELFF.